The 32 T cell receptor beta chains below were found in one sample sequenced in a study of shared clonotypes between healthy human individuals. Measured with immunoSEQ multiplex PCR; TCRdb has only the in-frame clones, and not every one. In the table there are a few million clones, around 90% of which are singletons. Sequenced: naive CD4+ T cells sorted from blood. The subset is: CD45RA+ positively selected. The source of these receptors is a man aged 18 to 30 in good health.

This rearrangement joins TRBV7-9 to TRBJ2-6, with TRBD1 matching over 9 bases. This CDR3 comprises 19 residues. Trimming cost V 4 bases and J 1 base; bases outside gene matches: 11. Germline loops: CDR1 SEHNR, CDR2 FQNEAQ (reference sequence). CDR3 in DNA: TGTGCCAGCAGCTCTTACAGGGGGCCCGTTGATTCTGGGGCCAACGTCCTGACTTTC. The encoded protein is CASSSYRGPVDSGANVLTF.

In regard to this clone: The same CDR3 also results from other DNA sequences found in this sample. J is TRBJ2-7 and V is TRBV10-3, with 7 bases fitting TRBD1. The CDR3 has 14 amino acids. V lost 6 bases, J lost 0 bases, and 5 bases stayed unmatched. Germline CDR1 ENHRY, CDR2 SYGVKD. The CDR3 protein is CAIRVTGSSYEQYF. For the CDR3, the DNA is TGTGCCATCAGAGTGACAGGGAGCTCCTACGAGCAGTACTTC.

The chain employs TRBV5-1 and TRBJ2-7, with TRBD1 matching over 12 bases. V lost 1 base, J lost 5 bases, and 4 bases stayed unmatched. The V gene's germline CDR1 is SGHRS and CDR2 YFSETQ. This CDR3 spans 15 amino acids. The DNA for the CDR3 is TGCGCCAGCAGCTTGCAGGGACAGGGGGCAGACGAGCAGTACTTC. It is translated as CASSLQGQGADEQYF.

J is TRBJ2-7 and V is TRBV25-1; D is possibly TRBD1 (6 bases). V was trimmed by 1 base and J by 1 base, leaving 14 bases between them. CDR1 is MGHDK and CDR2 is SYGVNS in the germline V gene. The CDR3 extends over 16 amino acids. The CDR3 coding sequence is TGTGCCAGCAGTGAATCCCCAGGGGACGGGTCCTACGAGCAGTACTTC. Amino acid sequence: CASSESPGDGSYEQYF.

The chain joins TRBV9 to TRBJ1-1; 7 bases are a match to TRBD1. CDR1 SGDLS and CDR2 YYNGEE come from the germline V gene. V was pared by 3 bases and J by 4 bases, with 9 bases of the junction left unmatched. CDR3 length: 15 residues. CDR3 amino acids: CASSALPGGGTEAFF. CDR3 bases: TGTGCCAGCAGCGCACTACCAGGGGGTGGCACTGAAGCTTTCTTT.

CDR3 region: CASSLARNYGYTF. The DNA of the CDR3 is TGTGCCAGCAGTTTAGCGCGTAACTATGGCTACACCTTC. The chain carries TRBV27 and TRBJ1-2; no clear D. This CDR3 region has 13 residues. With 2 bases removed from V and 1 base from J, the gap between germline ends came to 5 bases. The germline V gene encodes CDR1 MNHEY and CDR2 SMNVEV (reference sequence).

V usage is TRBV7-9 and J usage is TRBJ2-7, with TRBD2 matching 11 bases. V lost 11 bases and J lost 0; bases outside the gene matches: 6. CDR1 and CDR2 (germline): SEHNR, FQNEAQ (reference sequence). This CDR3 has 14 residues. The CDR3: CAGQLAGDSYEQYF. CDR3 bases: TGTGCCGGACAACTAGCGGGGGACTCCTACGAGCAGTACTTC. The whole variable domain, remainder taken from reference TRBV7-9 and TRBJ2-7, is DTGVSQNPRHKITKRGQNVTFRCDPISEHNRLYWYRQTLGQGPEFLTYFQNEAQLEKSRLLSDRFSAERPKGSFSTLEIQRTEQGDSAMYLCAGQLAGDSYEQYFGPGTRLTVT.

This chain joins TRBV5-1 and TRBJ1-4, with D uncertain. V gave up 0 bases and J gave up 2 bases, with 11 bases separating them. This CDR3 comprises 16 residues. The germline CDR1 and CDR2 sequences are SGHRS and YFSETQ. The CDR3 DNA is TGCGCCAGCAGCTTGGAGGAGGGCGGCACTAATGAAAAACTGTTTTTT. It specifies CASSLEEGGTNEKLFF.

V gene TRBV7-2 combines with J gene TRBJ1-5; D unclear. Between the trimmed V and J ends, which lost 1 base and 6 bases, there was a span of 7 bases. The CDR3 sequence is 13 residues long. Germline V CDR1 and CDR2: SGHTA, FQGNSA. Here the CDR3 DNA reads TGTGCCAGCAGCTTAGGCGAAATTCAGCCCCAGCATTTT. Amino acid sequence: CASSLGEIQPQHF. Supplemented by reference TRBV7-2 and TRBJ1-5, the full variable domain reads GAGVSQSPSNKVTEKGKDVELRCDPISGHTALYWYRQSLGQGLEFLIYFQGNSAPDKSGLPSDRFSAERTGGSVSTLTIQRTQQEDSAVYLCASSLGEIQPQHFGDGTRLSIL.

This chain uses TRBV18 with TRBJ2-3; 9 positions agree with TRBD2. CDR3 length: 17 amino acids. After removal of 0 bases from V and 2 bases from J, the junction contained 6 bases not matched to a gene. Germline CDR1 reads KGHSH; CDR2 reads LQKENI. The CDR3 protein is CASSPPRLAAITDTQYF. CDR3 DNA: TGTGCCAGCTCACCACCGAGACTAGCGGCTATCACAGATACGCAGTATTTT.

The chain links TRBV19 to TRBJ1-3, with D perhaps matching TRBD1 (5 bases). Germline CDR1 reads LNHDA; CDR2 reads SQIVND (reference sequence). The CDR3 is made up of 13 amino acids. V was trimmed by 5 bases and J by 8 bases, leaving 13 bases between them. The CDR3 spells CASSLEGTDTIYF. The DNA for the CDR3 is TGTGCCAGTAGTTTGGAGGGGACGGACACCATATATTTT. The whole variable domain, filled in from reference TRBV19 and TRBJ1-3, reads DGGITQSPKYLFRKEGQNVTLSCEQNLNHDAMYWYRQDPGQGLRLIYYSQIVNDFQKGDIAEGYSVSREKKESFPLTVTSAQKNPTAFYLCASSLEGTDTIYFGEGSWLTVV.

This chain connects TRBV5-1 to TRBJ2-3, with 7 bases fitting TRBD1. The trim removed 3 bases at V and 4 bases at J, leaving 5 bases unmatched. The CDR3 sequence is 14 residues long. The germline V gene has CDR1 SGHRS and CDR2 YFSETQ. The CDR3 region is CASSSTGNPDTQYF. CDR3 nucleotides: TGCGCCAGCAGCTCGACAGGGAATCCAGATACGCAGTATTTT.

V and J are TRBV6-5 and TRBJ2-7, with 8 bases matching TRBD1. V shed 2 bases and J 3 bases; nucleotides not matched to a gene: 6. Looked up from germline, CDR1 is MNHEY and CDR2 is SVGAGI. This CDR3 contains 15 residues. Written as DNA, the CDR3 is TGTGCCAGCAGTTACGCCGGACAGGGTGACTACGAGCAGTACTTC. This codes for CASSYAGQGDYEQYF.

The chain has TRBV6-4 and TRBJ1-5, with 9 nucleotides matching TRBD1. CDR3 size: 15 residues. Germline assignment: CDR1 MRHNA and CDR2 SNTAGT. V trimming: 5 bases; J trimming: 4 bases; junction bases outside the gene matches: 6. DNA for the CDR3: TGTGCCAGCAGTAGGACAGGGGATGGGAATCAGCCCCAGCATTTT. This codes for CASSRTGDGNQPQHF.

The J gene is TRBJ2-7, the V gene TRBV30; 9 nucleotides agree with TRBD1. Germline-derived CDR1 and CDR2 are GTSNPN and SVGIG (reference sequence). Trimming cost V 7 bases and J 5 bases; bases outside gene matches: 12. The CDR3 is 14 amino acids. In DNA, the CDR3 is TGTGCCTTCGCACCCACGGGACAGGGAGACGAGCAGTACTTC. This gives the protein CAFAPTGQGDEQYF.

This sequence joins TRBV25-1 and TRBJ2-7; D is ambiguous. The germline V gene encodes CDR1 MGHDK and CDR2 SYGVNS. V was shortened by 5 bases and J by 7 bases, with 15 bases between the two germline ends. The CDR3 extends over 13 amino acids. CDR3 nucleotides: TGTGCCAGCAGTCCACCAAGCTACGAGGAGCAGTACTTC. It codes for CASSPPSYEEQYF.

This clone was seen just once. Other DNA sequences of this sample code for an identical CDR3. The chain employs TRBV27 and TRBJ1-5; 9 nucleotides line up with TRBD1. The germline gives CDR1 MNHEY, CDR2 SMNVEV (reference sequence). V was pared by 4 bases and J by 5 bases, with 3 bases of the junction left unmatched. The CDR3 has 14 amino acids. CDR3 loop: CASSSGTGYQPQHF. The CDR3 coding sequence is TGTGCCAGCAGTTCCGGGACAGGGTATCAGCCCCAGCATTTT.

This clone was detected once. The chain combines TRBV7-9 with TRBJ2-3; 9 nucleotides agree with TRBD1. V was clipped by 4 bases and J by 6 bases; unmatched bases: 14. CDR3 length equals 17 residues. CDR1 is SEHNR, CDR2 FQNEAQ, per germline (reference sequence). CDR3 sequence: CASSSQRTGGREDTQYF. The CDR3 DNA reads as TGTGCCAGCAGCTCGCAGAGAACAGGGGGCCGGGAGGATACGCAGTATTTT.

The CDR3 DNA reads TGTGCCAGCTCACCGTGGACAGAAATAGATACGCAGTATTTT. Translating it yields CASSPWTEIDTQYF. J is TRBJ2-3 and V is TRBV18; a possible D gene is TRBD1 (6 bases). The CDR3 totals 14 residues. V gave up 3 bases and J gave up 5 bases, with 12 bases separating them. CDR1 and CDR2 from the germline V gene are KGHSH and LQKENI.

This clone appeared a single time. This chain uses TRBV11-1 with TRBJ2-7; 9 positions match TRBD2. The germline V gene has CDR1 SGHAT and CDR2 FQDESV (reference sequence). V dropped 0 bases and J dropped 4; count of bases not matched to a gene: 4. The CDR3 loop spans 15 amino acids. The DNA for the CDR3 is TGTGCCAGCAGCTTAGCGGGACTAGCCGTTTACGAGCAGTACTTC. It yields the protein CASSLAGLAVYEQYF.

The chain has TRBV19 and TRBJ1-2; 10 bases are shared with TRBD1. V was clipped by 6 bases and J by 5 bases; unmatched bases: 15. This CDR3 is 17 amino acids long. Germline values: CDR1 LNHDA, CDR2 SQIVND (reference sequence). The CDR3 DNA reads TGTGCCAGTAGCACCACCGGGACAGGGGTCGGTGGGTATGGCTACACCTTC. It is translated as CASSTTGTGVGGYGYTF. Variable domain in full (rest from reference TRBV19 and TRBJ1-2): DGGITQSPKYLFRKEGQNVTLSCEQNLNHDAMYWYRQDPGQGLRLIYYSQIVNDFQKGDIAEGYSVSREKKESFPLTVTSAQKNPTAFYLCASSTTGTGVGGYGYTFGSGTRLTVV.

The chain joins TRBV7-2 to TRBJ2-7; 12 bases fit TRBD2. With V trimmed by 1 base and J by 2 bases, 3 bases remained unmatched. The CDR3 runs 16 residues. Germline CDR1 and CDR2: SGHTA and FQGNSA. The chain's CDR3 is CASSLDRLAGAYEQYF. In DNA form, the CDR3 reads TGTGCCAGCAGCTTAGATCGACTAGCGGGGGCCTACGAGCAGTACTTC.

The chain carries TRBV5-1 and TRBJ2-7; TRBD2 aligns across 7 bases. Germline lookup yields CDR1 SGHRS and CDR2 YFSETQ. The CDR3 is 16 amino acids. Trimming removed 4 bases from V and 2 bases from J; junction bases left unmatched: 12. This CDR3 is CASSTGRVAVTYEQYF. CDR3 nucleotide sequence: TGCGCCAGCAGCACGGGGAGGGTAGCGGTAACCTACGAGCAGTACTTC. Complete variable domain (other parts from reference TRBV5-1 and TRBJ2-7): KAGVTQTPRYLIKTRGQQVTLSCSPISGHRSVSWYQQTPGQGLQFLFEYFSETQRNKGNFPGRFSGRQFSNSRSEMNVSTLELGDSALYLCASSTGRVAVTYEQYFGPGTRLTVT.

The V gene is TRBV10-3, the J gene TRBJ1-6, with unresolved D. The CDR3 is 15 residues long. Germline V CDR1 and CDR2: ENHRY, SYGVKD. Trimming took off 3 bases at V and 8 bases at J, with 14 bases between the two ends. In DNA form, the CDR3 reads TGTGCCATCAGTGATGACGGAAGTCAGTATTCACCCCTCCACTTT. It yields the protein CAISDDGSQYSPLHF.

Notes on this clone: Other DNA sequences of this sample code for an identical CDR3. The chain joins TRBV7-2 to TRBJ2-4; unclear D gene. From germline, CDR1 is SGHTA and CDR2 FQGNSA. V lost 1 base to trimming and J lost 0 bases, with 7 bases between them. This CDR3 has 15 residues. In DNA, the CDR3 is TGTGCCAGCAGCTTAGTCGGTATAGCCAAAAACATTCAGTACTTC. This translates into CASSLVGIAKNIQYF. The entire variable domain, with the rest obtained from reference TRBV7-2 and TRBJ2-4, is as follows: GAGVSQSPSNKVTEKGKDVELRCDPISGHTALYWYRQSLGQGLEFLIYFQGNSAPDKSGLPSDRFSAERTGGSVSTLTIQRTQQEDSAVYLCASSLVGIAKNIQYFGAGTRLSVL.

The chain recombines TRBV19 with TRBJ2-5; tentatively, D is TRBD2 (7 bases). The ends were cut back, 6 bases at V and 5 bases at J, with 19 bases in the middle. Germline loops: CDR1 LNHDA, CDR2 SQIVND (reference sequence). The CDR3 runs to 15 residues. DNA for the CDR3: TGTGCCAGTAGCAAGGGGGAAAGCGGGGTTGAGACCCAGTACTTC. Translation: CASSKGESGVETQYF. The full variable domain, completed using reference TRBV19 and TRBJ2-5, is DGGITQSPKYLFRKEGQNVTLSCEQNLNHDAMYWYRQDPGQGLRLIYYSQIVNDFQKGDIAEGYSVSREKKESFPLTVTSAQKNPTAFYLCASSKGESGVETQYFGPGTRLLVL.

The chain carries TRBV6-6 and TRBJ1-1; no clear D gene. Germline assignment: CDR1 MNHNY and CDR2 SVGAGI (reference sequence). The CDR3 runs 12 residues. V lost 7 bases, J lost 2 bases, and 8 bases lay in between. CDR3 loop: CASIRENTEAFF. The CDR3 nucleotides read TGTGCCAGCATTAGGGAAAACACTGAAGCTTTCTTT.

In regard to this clone: The sample carries other DNA sequences with the same CDR3. The V call is TRBV9, the J call TRBJ2-7; possible D gene TRBD1, 6 bases. Trimming took 0 bases from V and 3 from J, leaving 10 bases between them. Germline CDR1 SGDLS, CDR2 YYNGEE. The CDR3 is made up of 14 amino acids. This CDR3 reads CASSVGTANYEQYF. The CDR3 DNA sequence: TGTGCCAGCAGCGTAGGGACAGCTAACTACGAGCAGTACTTC.

Concerning this clone itself: The sample carries other DNA sequences with the same CDR3. The V and J genes are TRBV7-6 and TRBJ2-5; tentative D call: TRBD2 (5 bases). Per germline, CDR1 SGHVS and CDR2 FNYEAQ. The CDR3 length is 15 residues. Trimming removed 0 bases from V and 1 base from J, with 9 bases in between. The CDR3 nucleotides read TGTGCCAGCAGCTTAGCCACGGGGATCCAAGAGACCCAGTACTTC. Its translation: CASSLATGIQETQYF.

In its sample, this clone was seen once. The J gene is TRBJ1-2, the V gene TRBV18; D is perhaps TRBD1 (6 bases). Per the germline V gene, CDR1 is KGHSH and CDR2 is LQKENI. The CDR3 extends over 16 amino acids. The V and J ends lost 3 bases and 4 bases respectively, with 18 bases between them. Here the CDR3 reads CASSPFPGASAYGYTF. Written as DNA, the CDR3 is TGTGCCAGCTCACCCTTCCCGGGGGCTTCGGCCTATGGCTACACCTTC.

On this clone: The same CDR3 also results from other DNA sequences found in this sample. The J gene is TRBJ2-1, the V gene TRBV11-2, with 8 bases matching TRBD2. V dropped 5 bases and J dropped 4; count of bases not matched to a gene: 7. The germline gives CDR1 SGHAT, CDR2 FQNNGV. There are 15 residues in the CDR3. The CDR3 region has the DNA TGTGCCAGCAGCCTGAGCGGGGGTGCTTACAATGAGCAGTTCTTC. Translation: CASSLSGGAYNEQFF.

The chain joins TRBV19 to TRBJ2-6; D is unresolved. V dropped 3 bases and J dropped 0 bases, with 18 bases sitting between them. The CDR3 is 19 amino acids. The germline gives CDR1 LNHDA, CDR2 SQIVND (reference sequence). CDR3 nucleotide sequence: TGTGCCAGTAGTATTAGGTTTCCCACCGATAGCTCTGGGGCCAACGTCCTGACTTTC. Translated: CASSIRFPTDSSGANVLTF.